The rows below give T cell receptor beta chains drawn from one sample of a study of molecular identifiers for immune sequencing clone quantification. One entry per CDR3 protein, called by TCRdb with MiXCR from the PCR reads. The sample has some 96,000 distinct CDR3 sequences, roughly a quarter seen once. Sequenced: naive CD8+ T cells from blood, with Jurkat cell RNA spiked in. The receptors stem from a human donor in good health. Some libraries in this study had Jurkat cell RNA spiked in. Both conserved end residues are part of each CDR3. The order of the fields is CDR3 length, J gene, V gene, CDR3 protein.

13 | TRBJ1-5 | TRBV20-1 | CSAEGRESQPQHF
12 | TRBJ1-5 | TRBV2 | CAIRGSNQPQHF
13 | TRBJ2-1 | TRBV30 | CAWSISGNNEQFF
15 | TRBJ2-2 | TRBV12-3/TRBV12-4 | CASSARQGAGGELFF
13 | TRBJ2-1 | TRBV18 | CASSLTGANEQFF
15 | TRBJ2-7 | TRBV4-1 | CASSQGGGQNYAQYF
15 | TRBJ2-1 | TRBV12-3/TRBV12-4 | CASRPLAVDYNEQFF
19 | TRBJ2-3 | TRBV4-3 | CASSHNGVVGNPSTDTQYF
16 | TRBJ1-5 | TRBV6-2/TRBV6-3 | CASSYLGTGVSQPQHF
14 | TRBJ1-1 | TRBV7-2 | CASSLEGLYTEAFF
15 | TRBJ2-3 | TRBV15 | CATSRESGRPDTQYF
14 | TRBJ1-5 | TRBV6-2/TRBV6-3 | CASRRGAALWPQHF
13 | TRBJ1-1 | TRBV7-9 | CASKPAVNTEAFF
15 | TRBJ2-1 | TRBV9 | CASSVVGGSRGEQFF
19 | TRBJ1-5 | TRBV12-3/TRBV12-4 | CACSSGTGGDLYSNQPQHF
13 | TRBJ1-1 | TRBV9 | CASSAWGGGEAFF
15 | TRBJ2-7 | TRBV7-2 | CASSLETGVGYEQYF
17 | TRBJ2-5 | TRBV3-2 | CASSQVRDRGRNETQYF
16 | TRBJ2-3 | TRBV7-9 | CASSLVGGMVRDTQYF
17 | TRBJ2-2 | TRBV7-9 | CASSFERDRPNTGELFF
17 | TRBJ2-2 | TRBV19 | CASSVSTSGGPSGELFF
18 | TRBJ2-1 | TRBV30 | CAWSTSPGRLAGFNEQFF
13 | TRBJ2-2 | TRBV7-6 | CASSPYGAGELFF
16 | TRBJ2-2 | TRBV12-3/TRBV12-4 | CASSMDRGLWTGELFF
16 | TRBJ2-6 | TRBV27 | CASSFSAASGANVLTF
15 | TRBJ2-3 | TRBV12-3/TRBV12-4 | CASNHRGGTTDTQYF
14 | TRBJ2-7 | TRBV4-1 | CVSSQAGGLYEQYF
15 | TRBJ2-6 | TRBV10-1 | CASPTGSSGANVLTF
15 | TRBJ2-1 | TRBV6-5 | CASSTGDLLDNEQFF
16 | TRBJ2-5 | TRBV14 | CASSQDAGTGFETQYF
14 | TRBJ2-7 | TRBV14 | CASSQGGNTYEQYF
16 | TRBJ2-2 | TRBV10-1 | CASSPRRGPYTGELFF
13 | TRBJ1-1 | TRBV6-5 | CASKTGPNTEAFF
14 | TRBJ2-7 | TRBV2 | CASTQSGGSYEQYF
14 | TRBJ1-3 | TRBV4-3 | CASSHRGSGNTIYF
14 | TRBJ1-5 | TRBV27 | CASSLGPSHQPQHF
12 | TRBJ2-3 | TRBV10-2 | CASSDQTDTQYF
16 | TRBJ2-7 | TRBV6-5 | CASSYSSASGGYEQYF
12 | TRBJ2-3 | TRBV11-2 | CASSKGVDTQYF
15 | TRBJ2-5 | TRBV5-1 | CASSLGQGLLETQYF
16 | TRBJ2-3 | TRBV27 | CASSAGTGSLTDTQYF
15 | TRBJ2-3 | TRBV19 | CASSNIGPAGDTQYF
16 | TRBJ1-2 | TRBV29-1 | CSVEGGRGKANYGYTF
15 | TRBJ1-1 | TRBV19 | CASSIVVRGNTEAFF
15 | TRBJ1-1 | TRBV10-3 | CAISEGTGGGTEAFF
12 | TRBJ1-1 | TRBV20-1 | CSAELTKGFAFF
14 | TRBJ2-5 | TRBV4-1 | CASSQEGLGETQYF
16 | TRBJ1-3 | TRBV7-6 | CASSPKGVGSGNTIYF
15 | TRBJ2-3 | TRBV14 | CASSQVGDTTDTQYF
17 | TRBJ2-1 | TRBV24-1 | CATSDFSTGQGTNEQFF
17 | TRBJ2-7 | TRBV7-2 | CASSKRFRLAGNYEQYF
15 | TRBJ1-5 | TRBV19 | CASSIVEKGNQPQHF
16 | TRBJ2-1 | TRBV29-1 | CSVDPPSGMEQGEQFF
15 | TRBJ2-7 | TRBV5-1 | CASSTGQGRTYEQYF